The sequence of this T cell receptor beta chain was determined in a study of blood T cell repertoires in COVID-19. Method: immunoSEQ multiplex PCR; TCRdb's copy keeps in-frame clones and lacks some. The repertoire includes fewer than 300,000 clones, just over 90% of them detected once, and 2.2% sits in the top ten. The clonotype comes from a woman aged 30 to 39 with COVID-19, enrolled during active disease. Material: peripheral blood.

CDR3 in amino acids: CAWSVEEGSGYTF. Here the CDR3 DNA reads TGTGCCTGGAGTGTGGAGGAGGGGAGTGGCTACACCTTC. The rearrangement joins TRBV30 to TRBJ1-2; possible D gene TRBD1, 5 bases. The CDR3 extends over 13 amino acids. V dropped 0 bases and J dropped 7 bases, with 12 bases sitting between them. Germline V gene sequence: CDR1 GTSNPN, CDR2 SVGIG (reference sequence).